This passage covers 24 T cell receptor beta chains from one sample sequenced in a study of blood T cells in healthy people across ages. A sample-barcoded 5' primer and a J-beta primer mix were used in a second PCR of roughly 7 to 12 cycles. One entry per CDR3 protein, called by TCRdb with MiXCR from the 5' RACE reads. The table shows around 1,000,000 distinct CDR3 sequences, with roughly 24% occurring only once. These data were also reused for a study on T cells of mothers and their children.

Source material: blood. The receptors come from a girl under 10 years old in good health.

The chain has TRBV6-2 or TRBV6-3 and TRBJ2-5; D gene unclear. The assigned J gene may be wrong: the sequence end matches TRBJ2-7 better. CDR1 is MNHEY, CDR2 SVGEGT, per germline. This CDR3 has 14 amino acids. The DNA of the CDR3 is TGTGCCAGCAGTTACTTCGGCGGCACCTACGAGCAGTACTTC. Translation gives CASSYFGGTYEQYF.

V and J are TRBV29-1 and TRBJ2-1, with D tentatively TRBD1 (5 bases). Germline-derived CDR1 and CDR2 are SQVTM and ANQGSEA. The CDR3 length is 16 residues. The V end lost 1 base, the J end lost 7 bases, and 20 bases lay between the germline ends. CDR3 bases: TGCAGCGTTGAAGCGGTGGCAGGGCGAGAAGGGAATGAGCAGTTCTTC. Translation: CSVEAVAGREGNEQFF.

CDR3 nucleotides: TGTGCCAGCAGTGTGGGGGGAGCGGGACACGCCGGGGAGCTGTTTTTT. Amino acid sequence: CASSVGGAGHAGELFF. The chain joins TRBV25-1 to TRBJ2-2; tentatively, D is TRBD2 (7 bases). The length of the CDR3 is 16 residues. Germline CDR1 is MGHDK and CDR2 is SYGVNS. Between the trimmed V and J ends, which lost 4 bases and 6 bases, there was a span of 18 bases.

The chain joins TRBV6-5 to TRBJ2-2, with TRBD1 matching 9 bases. J was trimmed by 12 bases and V by 6 bases; bases with no gene match: 5. Germline CDR1 and CDR2: MNHEY and SVGAGI. The CDR3 is 12 residues long. Here the CDR3 reads CASSRGQGKLFF. CDR3 nucleotide sequence: TGTGCCAGCAGCAGGGGACAGGGAAAGCTGTTTTTT.

The V gene is TRBV20-1, the J gene TRBJ1-1; TRBD1 is a possible D gene (6 bases). The CDR3 contains 13 residues. Germline V gene lookup returns CDR1 DFQATT and CDR2 SNEGSKA (reference sequence). The V and J ends lost 6 bases and 7 bases respectively, with 18 bases between them. CDR3 in DNA: TGCAGTGCCGAGGTGGGGACAAAGGGTGAAGCTTTCTTT. It translates to CSAEVGTKGEAFF.

On this clonotype: The junction departs from the called germline gene at one end, perhaps through a read error. The chain's CDR3 is CASSVGGSLKLEGCTF. The CDR3 DNA reads as TGTGCCAGCAGCGTAGGCGGCAGTCTCAAATTGGAGGGCTGCACCTTC. J is TRBJ1-2 and V is TRBV9; D is unclear. Per germline, CDR1 SGDLS and CDR2 YYNGEE. CDR3 size: 16 residues.

V is TRBV12-3 or TRBV12-4 and J is TRBJ1-1, with unresolved D. V lost 5 bases and J lost 0, with 10 bases in between. This CDR3 has 14 residues. CDR3 protein: CASSKGLVNTEAFF. In DNA form, the CDR3 reads TGTGCCAGCAGTAAAGGACTGGTGAACACTGAAGCTTTCTTT.

The chain combines TRBV7-3 with TRBJ2-1, with 10 bases fitting TRBD1. The V segment lost 5 bases and the J segment 6 bases; nucleotides outside the gene matches: 4. There are 14 residues in the CDR3. Germline V gene data show CDR1 as SGHTA and CDR2 as FQGTGA. The CDR3 spells CASSQGQGFNEQFF. As DNA, the CDR3 is TGTGCCAGCAGCCAGGGACAGGGGTTCAATGAGCAGTTCTTC.

The chain joins TRBV5-1 to TRBJ1-4; D may be TRBD1 (5 bases). The CDR3 extends over 15 amino acids. Trimming removed 4 bases from V and 5 bases from J, with 15 bases in between. The germline gives CDR1 SGHRS, CDR2 YFSETQ. The chain's CDR3 is CASSPEDILNEKLFF. CDR3 coding DNA: TGCGCCAGCAGCCCGGAGGACATCCTAAATGAAAAACTGTTTTTT.

Here the CDR3 reads CASSRTGGRAGELFF. The DNA for the CDR3 is TGTGCCAGCAGTAGGACAGGGGGAAGGGCCGGGGAGCTGTTTTTT. The V and J genes are TRBV6-1 and TRBJ2-2, with 10 bases matching TRBD1. V was clipped by 5 bases and J by 6 bases; unmatched bases: 6. The germline gives CDR1 MNHNS, CDR2 SASEGT. This CDR3 has 15 residues.

The gene calls are TRBV5-6 and TRBJ2-3; a possible D gene is TRBD2 (6 bases). The CDR3 contains 12 residues. Trimming cost V 2 bases and J 14 bases, with 15 bases left between them. Germline values: CDR1 SGHDT, CDR2 YYEEEE. As DNA, the CDR3 is TGTGCCAGCAGCTTCTTCGGGGGTGTAGGGTATTTT. Protein product: CASSFFGGVGYF.

V gene TRBV7-9 combines with J gene TRBJ1-5; TRBD1 might be the D (6 bases). Germline-derived CDR1 and CDR2 are SEHNR and FQNEAQ (reference sequence). The CDR3 has 15 amino acids. The V and J ends lost 3 bases and 6 bases respectively, with 15 bases between them. CDR3 region: CASSLGFRGAQPQHF. The CDR3 DNA reads as TGTGCCAGCAGCTTGGGGTTCAGGGGAGCTCAGCCCCAGCATTTT.

This clonotype has a handful of counts. This sequence joins TRBV12-3 or TRBV12-4 and TRBJ2-1, with D unresolved. The CDR3 spans 12 residues. V shed 1 base and J shed 15 bases, with 13 bases lying between them. CDR3: CASSLVLSDPFF. The CDR3 DNA follows: TGTGCCAGCAGTTTAGTCTTGAGTGATCCGTTCTTC.

This clonotype has a handful of counts. The chain employs TRBV3-1 and TRBJ1-2; D not resolved. Germline V CDR1 and CDR2: LGHDT, YNNKEL (reference sequence). This CDR3 spans 13 amino acids. V was shortened by 1 base and J by 2 bases, with 5 bases between the two germline ends. CDR3 protein: CASSQGWNYGYTF. For the CDR3, the DNA is TGTGCCAGCAGCCAAGGCTGGAACTATGGCTACACCTTC. The full variable domain, rest sourced from reference TRBV3-1 and TRBJ1-2, is DTAVSQTPKYLVTQMGNDKSIKCEQNLGHDTMYWYKQDSKKFLKIMFSYNNKELIINETVPNRFSPKSPDKAHLNLHINSLELGDSAVYFCASSQGWNYGYTFGSGTRLTVV.

This clonotype was counted a few times. The chain is built from TRBV6-2 or TRBV6-3 and TRBJ1-1; D might be TRBD1 (5 bases). Germline-derived CDR1 and CDR2 are MNHEY and SVGEGT. V lost 0 bases, J lost 3 bases, and 11 bases lay in between. This CDR3 is 15 amino acids long. The CDR3 is CASSYSSGWDTEAFF. Written as DNA, the CDR3 is TGTGCCAGCAGTTACTCGTCAGGGTGGGACACTGAAGCTTTCTTT.

This clonotype was observed a few times. V and J are TRBV7-2 and TRBJ2-5; TRBD2 agrees at 7 bases. The end of the DNA aligns better with TRBJ2-1, so the J call may be wrong. This CDR3 comprises 16 residues. Germline CDR1 is SGHTA and CDR2 is FQGNSA. The CDR3 here is CASSLTYAGVGNEQFF. The CDR3 bases are TGTGCCAGCAGCTTAACTTATGCGGGAGTAGGCAATGAGCAGTTCTTC.

The chain carries TRBV7-6 and TRBJ2-3; 7 nucleotides line up with TRBD2. From germline, CDR1 is SGHVS and CDR2 FNYEAQ. V trimming: 5 bases; J trimming: 6 bases; junction bases outside the gene matches: 5. The CDR3 consists of 13 residues. The CDR3 is CASSPYSGDTQYF. In DNA, the CDR3 is TGTGCCAGCAGCCCTTATAGCGGGGATACGCAGTATTTT.

The rearrangement uses TRBV9 and TRBJ1-2; 8 bases fit TRBD1. Looked up from germline, CDR1 is SGDLS and CDR2 is YYNGEE. The CDR3 loop spans 14 amino acids. V trimming: 2 bases; J trimming: 7 bases; junction bases outside the gene matches: 7. The CDR3 bases are TGTGCCAGCAGCGTCCGGGACAGGATCGGTGGCTACACCTTC. Translating it yields CASSVRDRIGGYTF.

The rearrangement uses TRBV4-3 and TRBJ2-1; D perhaps matches TRBD2 (6 bases). CDR3 length: 18 residues. The ends were cut back, 0 bases at V and 7 bases at J, with 22 bases in the middle. Germline assignment: CDR1 LGHNA and CDR2 YSLEER. CDR3 sequence reads: CASSQEIDAGPVENEQFF. The DNA of the CDR3 is TGCGCCAGCAGCCAAGAGATCGACGCGGGGCCGGTTGAAAATGAGCAGTTCTTC.

There are a few counts of this clonotype. At one boundary the junction diverges from the germline segment, which might be a read error. This chain uses TRBV28 with TRBJ2-5; 7 bases line up with TRBD2. Germline CDR1 and CDR2: MDHEN and SYDVKM. This CDR3 comprises 14 residues. The CDR3 nucleotides are TGTGCCAGCAGTTTTAGTCCTAGCGGTTCGCTCGGGGACTTC. Translation: CASSFSPSGSLGDF. The full variable domain, completed using reference TRBV28 and TRBJ2-5, is DVKVTQSSRYLVKRTGEKVFLECVQDMDHENMFWYRQDPGLGLRLIYFSYDVKMKEKGDIPEGYSVSREKKERFSLILESASTNQTSMYLCASSFSPSGSLGDFGPGTRLLVL.

This clonotype has more than one count but fewer than ten. The J gene is TRBJ1-6, the V gene TRBV2; 7 bases fit TRBD1. The germline V gene has CDR1 SNHLY and CDR2 FYNNEI. V was clipped by 3 bases and J by 15 bases; unmatched bases: 8. The CDR3 length is 13 residues. As DNA, the CDR3 is TGTGCCAGCAGTGAGGAGACAGGGTTGGTCCTCCACTTT. It encodes CASSEETGLVLHF. The whole variable domain, remainder taken from reference TRBV2 and TRBJ1-6, is EPEVTQTPSHQVTQMGQEVILRCVPISNHLYFYWYRQILGQKVEFLVSFYNNEISEKSEIFDDQFSVERPDGSNFTLKIRSTKLEDSAMYFCASSEETGLVLHFGNGTRLTVT.

In this sample, this clonotype turned up a few times. The V and J genes are TRBV28 and TRBJ2-4; D is perhaps TRBD1 or TRBD2 (6 bases each). Trimming stripped 7 bases from V and 8 bases from J, with 24 bases between. CDR3 length: 16 amino acids. Germline V gene lookup returns CDR1 MDHEN and CDR2 SYDVKM. The CDR3 region has the DNA TGTGCCAGCAATCCCGTGGACAGTCCCCCGGGGGACATTCAGTACTTC. The encoded protein is CASNPVDSPPGDIQYF.

This clonotype has more than one count but fewer than ten. The gene calls are TRBV7-2 and TRBJ2-5; D remains unclear. The CDR3 spans 13 residues. The germline CDR1 and CDR2 sequences are SGHTA and FQGNSA. Trimming removed 4 bases at V and 11 bases at J, with 17 bases between. The CDR3 coding sequence is TGTGCCAGCAGCTACGAATCGACAAGGAAGCAGTACTTC. Translated, it gives CASSYESTRKQYF. Full variable domain (outside the CDR3, taken from reference TRBV7-2 and TRBJ2-5): GAGVSQSPSNKVTEKGKDVELRCDPISGHTALYWYRQSLGQGLEFLIYFQGNSAPDKSGLPSDRFSAERTGGSVSTLTIQRTQQEDSAVYLCASSYESTRKQYFGPGTRLLVL.

The chain joins TRBV24-1 to TRBJ2-1, with 9 bases matching TRBD1. The CDR3 is made up of 15 amino acids. V trimming: 4 bases; J trimming: 10 bases; junction bases outside the gene matches: 10. Germline V gene lookup returns CDR1 KGHDR and CDR2 SFDVKD. The DNA for the CDR3 is TGTGCCACCAGTGACCCCCGGGACAGGGTAAACGAGCAGTTCTTC. Its protein is CATSDPRDRVNEQFF.